A single sample gave rise to the 18 T cell receptor beta chains below, sequenced in a study of early stage breast cancer tumors. Profiled with immunoSEQ multiplex PCR; TCRdb holds only in-frame clones, not every one. The sample consists of nearly 70,000 clones, approximately 80% of them appearing once. The sequenced sample consisted of blood. The receptors originated from a person aged 35 to 50 with breast cancer.

The chain links TRBV18 to TRBJ1-2; tentatively, D is TRBD1 (5 bases). Germline V gives CDR1 KGHSH, CDR2 LQKENI. The CDR3 runs to 14 residues. The V and J ends lost 0 bases and 14 bases respectively, with 19 bases between them. CDR3 protein: CASSPPGDSLKLTF. The DNA of the CDR3 is TGTGCCAGCTCACCACCAGGAGACAGCCTTAAGTTGACCTTC.

The chain joins TRBV11-2 to TRBJ2-6; D is undetermined. Germline CDR1 and CDR2: SGHAT and FQNNGV. V lost 0 bases and J 0 bases, leaving 9 bases between the germline ends. CDR3 length equals 17 residues. The CDR3 loop is CASSLELRTSGANVLTF. CDR3 bases: TGTGCCAGCAGCTTAGAATTGAGGACCTCTGGGGCCAACGTCCTGACTTTC.

The table lists this clone with a count of one. The rearrangement joins TRBV19 to TRBJ1-2; D possibly corresponds to TRBD1 (5 bases). The germline V gene has CDR1 LNHDA and CDR2 SQIVND (reference sequence). The CDR3 is 14 residues long. Trimming left V 0 bases short and J 2 bases short, with 7 bases between. CDR3 coding DNA: TGTGCCAGTAGTATAGAAACAGGCAACTATGGCTACACCTTC. Its protein is CASSIETGNYGYTF.

This chain uses TRBV27 with TRBJ2-7, with 13 bases identical to TRBD2. This CDR3 is 16 amino acids long. V lost 5 bases, J lost 2 bases, and 6 bases stayed unmatched. Germline V lookup: CDR1 MNHEY, CDR2 SMNVEV (reference sequence). Here the CDR3 reads CASSAGLAGEPYEQYF. The CDR3 DNA sequence: TGTGCCAGCAGTGCCGGACTAGCGGGAGAACCCTACGAGCAGTACTTC.

This chain links TRBV11-3 with TRBJ1-1; D might be TRBD1 (5 bases). V was shortened by 4 bases and J by 4 bases, with 10 bases between the two germline ends. Germline CDR1 reads SGHNT; CDR2 reads YENEEA. The CDR3 totals 13 residues. The DNA for the CDR3 is TGTGCCAGCAGCTGGGGCGCGGGCACTGAAGCTTTCTTT. Translating gives CASSWGAGTEAFF.

The chain has TRBV27 and TRBJ2-1, with 9 bases matching TRBD2. V shed 7 bases, J shed 11 bases, and the junction held 9 bases outside the gene matches. Germline CDR1 MNHEY, CDR2 SMNVEV (reference sequence). The CDR3 runs 13 residues. The CDR3, as DNA: TGTGCCAGCACCCATAGCGGGAGCCCTAAGCAGTTCTTC. Protein: CASTHSGSPKQFF.

This sequence joins TRBV6-1 and TRBJ2-7, with D possibly matching TRBD2 (7 bases). This CDR3 region has 14 residues. Trimming removed 2 bases at V and 2 bases at J, with 10 bases between. Looked up from germline, CDR1 is MNHNS and CDR2 is SASEGT. As DNA, the CDR3 is TGTGCCAGCAGTGAACTCGGGGGGCCCTACGAGCAGTACTTC. It translates to CASSELGGPYEQYF.

The gene calls are TRBV19 and TRBJ1-1; 7 positions agree with TRBD1. This CDR3 region has 15 residues. V lost 9 bases to trimming and J lost 0 bases; unmatched junction nucleotides: 10. The germline CDR1 and CDR2 sequences are LNHDA and SQIVND (reference sequence). DNA of the CDR3: TGTGCCAGCTCGAGGTCCGGGACAGTGAACACTGAAGCTTTCTTT. Translation gives CASSRSGTVNTEAFF.

V usage is TRBV9 and J usage is TRBJ2-7, with 7 bases lining up with TRBD1. The ends lost 0 bases at V and 1 base at J; junction bases unmatched: 10. The CDR3 extends over 17 amino acids. Germline CDR1 is SGDLS and CDR2 is YYNGEE. CDR3 residues: CASSVERRGDRSYEQYF. For the CDR3, the DNA is TGTGCCAGCAGCGTAGAACGGAGAGGGGACAGATCCTACGAGCAGTACTTC.

The rearrangement uses TRBV6-4 and TRBJ2-7; TRBD2 matches 7 bases. Germline assignment: CDR1 MRHNA and CDR2 SNTAGT. This CDR3 comprises 14 residues. J lost 2 bases, V lost 4 bases, and 5 bases had no gene match. CDR3 nucleotide sequence: TGTGCCAGCAGTGCCTCAGCGGGGACCTACGAGCAGTACTTC. This sequence encodes CASSASAGTYEQYF.

This clone showed up just a few times. The genes are TRBV2 and TRBJ1-2; 7 bases agree with TRBD1. The CDR3 extends over 15 amino acids. CDR1 and CDR2 from the germline V gene are SNHLY and FYNNEI. Losses at the gene ends were 7 bases for V and 0 bases for J; bases not matched to a gene: 8. CDR3 bases: TGTGCCAGCAACGACAGGGTTGAAGCTAACTATGGCTACACCTTC. Translated, it gives CASNDRVEANYGYTF.

The chain is built from TRBV19 and TRBJ2-5; D possibly corresponds to TRBD1 (6 bases). Germline V lookup: CDR1 LNHDA, CDR2 SQIVND (reference sequence). CDR3 length equals 12 residues. V gave up 10 bases and J gave up 5 bases, with 14 bases separating them. The CDR3 reads CATRGGWETQYF. The CDR3 DNA reads TGTGCCACCCGAGGGGGATGGGAGACCCAGTACTTC.

This chain connects TRBV30 to TRBJ2-7, with 7 bases that match TRBD1. The CDR3 runs 13 residues. CDR1 is GTSNPN, CDR2 SVGIG, per germline (reference sequence). V lost 0 bases and J lost 2; bases outside the gene matches: 1. The CDR3 here is CAWSVGQAYEQYF. The CDR3, as DNA: TGTGCCTGGAGTGTAGGACAGGCCTACGAGCAGTACTTC.

The chain couples TRBV20-1 to TRBJ1-2; D gene ambiguous. This CDR3 contains 11 residues. Germline V gene data show CDR1 as DFQATT and CDR2 as SNEGSKA (reference sequence). Trimming stripped 2 bases from V and 2 bases from J, with 3 bases between. The CDR3 region is CSARQNYGYTF. The DNA for the CDR3 is TGCAGTGCTAGACAGAACTATGGCTACACCTTC.

This chain joins TRBV30 and TRBJ2-3, with 7 bases identical to TRBD2. CDR1 GTSNPN and CDR2 SVGIG come from the germline V gene (reference sequence). The CDR3 covers 14 residues. V lost 2 bases to trimming and J lost 2 bases; unmatched junction nucleotides: 4. The DNA of the CDR3 is TGTGCCTGGAGTAAAGCGGGGATCACAGATACGCAGTATTTT. Translated, it gives CAWSKAGITDTQYF.

The chain uses TRBV4-1 and TRBJ1-1; D might be TRBD1 (6 bases). Trimming stripped 5 bases from V and 7 bases from J, with 14 bases between. Germline V CDR1 and CDR2: MGHRA, YSYEKL. The CDR3 covers 13 residues. The CDR3 is CASSSRGAYEAFF. For the CDR3, the DNA is TGCGCCAGCAGCTCCCGGGGGGCTTATGAAGCTTTCTTT.

This clone was observed a single time. This chain links TRBV9 with TRBJ2-3, with TRBD2 identical over 11 bases. The CDR3 loop spans 18 amino acids. The germline CDR1 and CDR2 sequences are SGDLS and YYNGEE. Trimming removed 3 bases from V and 7 bases from J; junction bases left unmatched: 16. The CDR3 DNA sequence: TGTGCCAGCAGCGCAGGTTATAGAGGGCTAGCGGGAGGAAATACGCAGTATTTT. It encodes CASSAGYRGLAGGNTQYF.

This clone was detected once. V gene TRBV28 combines with J gene TRBJ2-1, with 9 bases lining up with TRBD1. Germline V gives CDR1 MDHEN, CDR2 SYDVKM. This CDR3 is built from 16 residues. Trimming at V came to 3 bases and at J to 7 bases, leaving 10 bases not matched to a gene. The CDR3 protein is CASSFVPGTGTNEQFF. In DNA form, the CDR3 reads TGTGCCAGCAGTTTTGTGCCCGGGACAGGGACGAATGAGCAGTTCTTC.